These 10 T cell receptor beta chains share one sample of origin, sequenced in a study of T cell repertoires in ileal Crohn's disease. Some clones are missing from TCRdb's copy, which holds only in-frame ones; the method was immunoSEQ multiplex PCR. The data show more than 4,000 clones, about 81% seen once. The sample taken for sequencing was ileal tissue. The receptor source for this set is an adult with Crohn's disease.

The chain combines TRBV29-1 with TRBJ1-2; weak D call: TRBD1 (5 bases). The germline CDR1 and CDR2 sequences are SQVTM and ANQGSEA. Trimming shortened V by 5 bases and J by 4 bases, and 14 bases separated the two germline ends. The CDR3 totals 13 residues. The CDR3 reads CSVSLTDSYGYTF. In nucleotides, the CDR3 is TGCAGCGTTTCCCTGACAGACTCCTATGGCTACACCTTC. The variable domain in full, completed from reference TRBV29-1 and TRBJ1-2, reads SAVISQKPSRDICQRGTSLTIQCQVDSQVTMMFWYRQQPGQSLTLIATANQGSEATYESGFVIDKFPISRPNLTFSTLTVSNMSPEDSSIYLCSVSLTDSYGYTFGSGTRLTVV.

The chain recombines TRBV28 with TRBJ2-1; D is perhaps TRBD2 (6 bases). This CDR3 region has 15 residues. Germline CDR1 is MDHEN and CDR2 is SYDVKM. V gave up 5 bases and J gave up 6 bases, with 17 bases separating them. Here the CDR3 DNA reads TGTGCCAGCAGTATCGGTGGTTTGCGGGGCAATGAGCAGTTCTTC. Translation: CASSIGGLRGNEQFF.

This clone showed up just a few times. The chain is built from TRBV5-5 and TRBJ2-2; 9 bases line up with TRBD1. This CDR3 comprises 14 residues. V shed 4 bases and J 7 bases; nucleotides not matched to a gene: 5. Germline V gives CDR1 SGHKS, CDR2 YYEKEE (reference sequence). The DNA for the CDR3 is TGTGCCAGCAGCCAACAGGGGGCCAGCGGGGAGCTGTTTTTT. Protein sequence: CASSQQGASGELFF. The entire variable domain, with the rest obtained from reference TRBV5-5 and TRBJ2-2, is as follows: DAGVTQSPTHLIKTRGQQVTLRCSPISGHKSVSWYQQVLGQGPQFIFQYYEKEERGRGNFPDRFSARQFPNYSSELNVNALLLGDSALYLCASSQQGASGELFFGEGSRLTVL.

The chain carries TRBV6-5 and TRBJ1-1; possible D gene TRBD1, 6 bases. The CDR3 totals 14 residues. Germline values: CDR1 MNHEY, CDR2 SVGAGI. V shed 6 bases and J shed 4 bases, with 15 bases lying between them. This CDR3 reads CASRLQGLGTEAFF. The CDR3 DNA is TGTGCCAGCAGACTACAGGGTCTGGGCACTGAAGCTTTCTTT.

The CDR3 here is CASGDRGAYGYTF. CDR3 coding DNA: TGTGCCAGCGGAGACAGGGGAGCGTATGGCTACACCTTC. This chain connects TRBV2 to TRBJ1-2; 8 positions agree with TRBD1. The CDR3 has 13 residues. V was clipped by 8 bases and J by 5 bases; unmatched bases: 7. Germline CDR1 and CDR2: SNHLY and FYNNEI.

The chain combines TRBV7-2 with TRBJ2-1, with D unresolved. The germline gives CDR1 SGHTA, CDR2 FQGNSA. CDR3 length equals 13 residues. Trimming took off 1 base at V and 7 bases at J, with 8 bases between the two ends. CDR3 protein: CASSLEAENEQFF. Written as DNA, the CDR3 is TGTGCCAGCAGCTTAGAGGCGGAAAATGAGCAGTTCTTC.

The CDR3 coding sequence is TGTGCCAGCAGCTGGACAGGAGTAGGCGAGCAGTACTTC. The encoded protein is CASSWTGVGEQYF. The chain uses TRBV11-3 and TRBJ2-7, with 7 nucleotides matching TRBD1. The CDR3 loop spans 13 amino acids. V dropped 4 bases and J dropped 6; count of bases not matched to a gene: 6. CDR1 is SGHNT, CDR2 YENEEA, per germline.

This clone was detected only a few times. The V gene is TRBV4-3, the J gene TRBJ1-5, with D maybe TRBD1 (5 bases). Germline V gives CDR1 LGHNA, CDR2 YSLEER. The V gene lost 4 bases and the J gene lost 2 bases, with 6 bases spanning the gap. The CDR3 has 13 residues. The CDR3 loop is CASSPGCNQPQHF. The CDR3 DNA reads TGCGCCAGCAGCCCAGGGTGCAATCAGCCCCAGCATTTT.

The rearrangement joins TRBV29-1 to TRBJ2-1, with D possibly being TRBD1 (6 bases). The CDR3 has 13 residues. Per the germline V gene, CDR1 is SQVTM and CDR2 is ANQGSEA. V was pared by 6 bases and J by 5 bases, with 14 bases between. The CDR3 spells CSVCRDKDNEQFF. The CDR3 region has the DNA TGCAGCGTCTGCCGGGACAAAGACAATGAGCAGTTCTTC.

The chain combines TRBV7-8 with TRBJ2-7; 8 bases fit TRBD2. The CDR3 length is 16 residues. CDR1 is SGHVS, CDR2 FQNEAQ, per germline. V dropped 0 bases and J dropped 1; count of bases not matched to a gene: 5. CDR3 residues: CASSLAAGTSSYEQYF. For the CDR3, the DNA is TGTGCCAGCAGCTTAGCGGCCGGGACTAGTTCCTACGAGCAGTACTTC.